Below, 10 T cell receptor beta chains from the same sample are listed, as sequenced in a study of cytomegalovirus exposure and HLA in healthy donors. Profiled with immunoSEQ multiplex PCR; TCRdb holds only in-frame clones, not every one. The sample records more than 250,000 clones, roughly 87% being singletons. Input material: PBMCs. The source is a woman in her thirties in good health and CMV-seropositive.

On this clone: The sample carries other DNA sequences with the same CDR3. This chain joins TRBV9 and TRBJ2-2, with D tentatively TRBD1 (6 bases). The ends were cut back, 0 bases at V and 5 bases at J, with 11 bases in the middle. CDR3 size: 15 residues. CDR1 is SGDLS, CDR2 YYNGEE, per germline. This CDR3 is CASSVGGRGTGELFF. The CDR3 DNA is TGTGCCAGCAGCGTAGGGGGGCGCGGGACCGGGGAGCTGTTTTTT. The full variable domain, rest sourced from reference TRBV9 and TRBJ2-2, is DSGVTQTPKHLITATGQRVTLRCSPRSGDLSVYWYQQSLDQGLQFLIQYYNGEERAKGNILERFSAQQFPDLHSELNLSSLELGDSALYFCASSVGGRGTGELFFGEGSRLTVL.

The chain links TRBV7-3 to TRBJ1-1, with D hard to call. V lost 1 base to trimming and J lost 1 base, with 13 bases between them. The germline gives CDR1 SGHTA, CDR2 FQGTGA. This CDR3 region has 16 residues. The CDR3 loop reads CASSLNAQTGNTEAFF. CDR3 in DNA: TGTGCCAGCAGCTTAAACGCGCAGACGGGGAACACTGAAGCTTTCTTT.

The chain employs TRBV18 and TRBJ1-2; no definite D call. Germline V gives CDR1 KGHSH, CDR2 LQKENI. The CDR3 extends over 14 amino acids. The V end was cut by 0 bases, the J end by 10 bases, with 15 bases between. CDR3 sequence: CASSPPSQLSAYTF. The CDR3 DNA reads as TGTGCCAGCTCACCACCGAGTCAGCTCAGCGCCTACACCTTC. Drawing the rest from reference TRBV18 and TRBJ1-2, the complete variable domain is NAGVMQNPRHLVRRRGQEARLRCSPMKGHSHVYWYRQLPEEGLKFMVYLQKENIIDESGMPKERFSAEFPKEGPSILRIQQVVRGDSAAYFCASSPPSQLSAYTFGSGTRLTVV.

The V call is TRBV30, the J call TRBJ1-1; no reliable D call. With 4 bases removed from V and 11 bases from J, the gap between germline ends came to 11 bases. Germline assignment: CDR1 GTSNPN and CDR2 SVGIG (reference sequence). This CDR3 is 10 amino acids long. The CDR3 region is CAWISGSAFF. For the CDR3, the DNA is TGTGCCTGGATCTCTGGGAGTGCTTTCTTT.

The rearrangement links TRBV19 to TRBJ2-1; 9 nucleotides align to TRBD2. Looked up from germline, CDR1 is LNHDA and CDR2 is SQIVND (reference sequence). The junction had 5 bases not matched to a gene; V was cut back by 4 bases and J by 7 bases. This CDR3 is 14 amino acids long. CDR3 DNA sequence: TGTGCCAGTAGTAGTGCGGGAGGGCCGAATGAGCAGTTCTTC. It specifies CASSSAGGPNEQFF. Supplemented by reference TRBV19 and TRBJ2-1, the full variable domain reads DGGITQSPKYLFRKEGQNVTLSCEQNLNHDAMYWYRQDPGQGLRLIYYSQIVNDFQKGDIAEGYSVSREKKESFPLTVTSAQKNPTAFYLCASSSAGGPNEQFFGPGTRLTVL.

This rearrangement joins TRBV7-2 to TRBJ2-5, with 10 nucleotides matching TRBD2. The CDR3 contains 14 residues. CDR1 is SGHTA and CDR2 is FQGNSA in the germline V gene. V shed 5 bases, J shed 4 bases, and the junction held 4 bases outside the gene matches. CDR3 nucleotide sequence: TGTGCCAGCAGCACCCGACTAGCGGGAGAGACCCAGTACTTC. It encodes CASSTRLAGETQYF.

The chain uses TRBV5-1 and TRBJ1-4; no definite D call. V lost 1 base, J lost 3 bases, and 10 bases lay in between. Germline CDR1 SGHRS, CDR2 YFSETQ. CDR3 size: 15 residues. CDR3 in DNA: TGCGCCAGCAGCTTGTTAGGGAGGTCTAATGAAAAACTGTTTTTT. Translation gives CASSLLGRSNEKLFF.

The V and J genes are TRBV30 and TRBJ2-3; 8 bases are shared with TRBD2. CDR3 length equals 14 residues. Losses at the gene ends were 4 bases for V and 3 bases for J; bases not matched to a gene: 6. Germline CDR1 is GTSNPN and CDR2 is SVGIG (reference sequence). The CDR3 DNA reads TGTGCCTGGAACTGGGGACTAGGGACAGATACGCAGTATTTT. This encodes CAWNWGLGTDTQYF.

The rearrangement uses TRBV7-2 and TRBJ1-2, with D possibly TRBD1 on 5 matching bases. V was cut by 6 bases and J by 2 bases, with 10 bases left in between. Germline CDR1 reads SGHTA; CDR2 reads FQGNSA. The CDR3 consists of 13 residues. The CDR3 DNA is TGTGCCAGCAGGGATCCAGGGAACTATGGCTACACCTTC. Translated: CASRDPGNYGYTF.

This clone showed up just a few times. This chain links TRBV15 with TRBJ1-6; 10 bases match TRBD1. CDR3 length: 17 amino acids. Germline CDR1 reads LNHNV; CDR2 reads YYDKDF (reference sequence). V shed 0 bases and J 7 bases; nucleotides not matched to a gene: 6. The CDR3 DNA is TGTGCCACCAGCAGAGATGGTACGGGACAGGGGAATTCACCCCTCCACTTT. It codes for CATSRDGTGQGNSPLHF.